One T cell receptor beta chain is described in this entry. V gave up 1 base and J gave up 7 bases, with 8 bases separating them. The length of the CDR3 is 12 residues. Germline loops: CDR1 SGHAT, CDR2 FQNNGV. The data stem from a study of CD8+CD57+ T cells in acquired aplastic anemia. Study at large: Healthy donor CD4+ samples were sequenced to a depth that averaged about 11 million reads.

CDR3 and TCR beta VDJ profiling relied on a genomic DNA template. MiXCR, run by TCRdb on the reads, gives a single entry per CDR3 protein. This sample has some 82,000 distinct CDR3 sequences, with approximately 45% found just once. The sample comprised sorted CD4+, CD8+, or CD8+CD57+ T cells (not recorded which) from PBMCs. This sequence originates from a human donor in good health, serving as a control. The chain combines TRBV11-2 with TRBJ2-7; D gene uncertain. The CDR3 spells CASSLGPGEQYF. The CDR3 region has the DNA TGTGCCAGCAGCTTAGGGCCTGGGGAGCAGTACTTC.